The next 24 T cell receptor beta chains were all read from a single sample in a study of blood T cell repertoires in COVID-19. Clones were read by immunoSEQ multiplex PCR, and TCRdb kept only the in-frame ones, dropping some. The sample records roughly 250,000 clones, just under 85% being singletons. What was sequenced was peripheral blood. Every receptor here comes from a woman aged 60 to 75 with active or convalescent COVID-19.

This chain uses TRBV24-1 with TRBJ2-1; 9 nucleotides match TRBD1. The V segment lost 7 bases and the J segment 5 bases; nucleotides outside the gene matches: 2. CDR1 KGHDR and CDR2 SFDVKD come from the germline V gene. The CDR3 totals 13 residues. The CDR3 loop reads CATSDRGNNEQFF. The DNA of the CDR3 is TGTGCCACCAGCGACAGGGGGAACAATGAGCAGTTCTTC.

This clone was detected only a few times. The chain links TRBV6-5 to TRBJ1-2; TRBD1 matches at 7 bases. The CDR3 contains 15 residues. Per germline, CDR1 MNHEY and CDR2 SVGAGI. Trimming at V came to 2 bases and at J to 3 bases, leaving 6 bases not matched to a gene. The CDR3 region is CASSYGTVGDYGYTF. The CDR3 nucleotides read TGTGCCAGCAGTTACGGGACAGTGGGGGACTATGGCTACACCTTC.

The rearrangement joins TRBV7-8 to TRBJ2-2; D unresolved. Germline CDR1 is SGHVS and CDR2 is FQNEAQ. The V end lost 7 bases, the J end lost 3 bases, and 6 bases lay between the germline ends. There are 12 residues in the CDR3. CDR3: CASTRDTGELFF. Here the CDR3 DNA reads TGTGCCAGCACACGAGACACCGGGGAGCTGTTTTTT.

This rearrangement joins TRBV30 to TRBJ2-7, with 11 bases lining up with TRBD1. Germline values: CDR1 GTSNPN, CDR2 SVGIG (reference sequence). V lost 2 bases and J lost 3; bases outside the gene matches: 3. This CDR3 comprises 14 residues. The CDR3 nucleotides are TGTGCCTGGAGTTCGGGACAGGGGGTCTACGAGCAGTACTTC. Translation gives CAWSSGQGVYEQYF.

The chain combines TRBV30 with TRBJ2-1, with D perhaps TRBD1 (6 bases). V lost 4 bases, J lost 7 bases, and 8 bases lay in between. Germline V gene data show CDR1 as GTSNPN and CDR2 as SVGIG (reference sequence). There are 11 residues in the CDR3. CDR3 in amino acids: CAWTTGNEQFF. CDR3 nucleotides: TGTGCCTGGACTACAGGGAATGAGCAGTTCTTC.

V gene TRBV5-1 combines with J gene TRBJ2-3; TRBD2 matches at 9 bases. Germline V gives CDR1 SGHRS, CDR2 YFSETQ. V shed 0 bases and J 2 bases; nucleotides not matched to a gene: 7. The CDR3 covers 17 residues. The CDR3: CASSLGGSGSNTDTQYF. CDR3 DNA: TGCGCCAGCAGCTTGGGGGGTAGCGGGAGTAACACAGATACGCAGTATTTT.

Comments on this clone: Other nucleotide sequences in the sample specify the same CDR3. V and J are TRBV10-2 and TRBJ1-3, with D perhaps matching TRBD1 (6 bases). V lost 2 bases and J 1 base, leaving 6 bases between the germline ends. The CDR3 has 14 residues. The germline V gene encodes CDR1 WSHSY and CDR2 SAAADI. DNA of the CDR3: TGCGCCAGCAGTGAGCAGGGGTCTGGAAACACCATATATTTT. The encoded protein is CASSEQGSGNTIYF.

V gene TRBV7-2 combines with J gene TRBJ2-7; 7 positions agree with TRBD1. Per germline, CDR1 SGHTA and CDR2 FQGNSA. The CDR3 runs 13 residues. V was clipped by 6 bases and J by 6 bases; unmatched bases: 8. CDR3 sequence reads: CASSIGGLGEQYV. CDR3 coding DNA: TGTGCCAGCAGTATAGGGGGCTTGGGCGAGCAGTACGTC.

The gene calls are TRBV19 and TRBJ2-2, with no clear D. The V end was cut by 6 bases, the J end by 0 bases, with 8 bases between. The CDR3 is 14 residues long. The germline V gene has CDR1 LNHDA and CDR2 SQIVND (reference sequence). This CDR3 reads CASRRQSNTGELFF. The CDR3 DNA follows: TGTGCCAGTAGACGCCAGTCGAACACCGGGGAGCTGTTTTTT.

The DNA for the CDR3 is TGTGCCAGCTCACCACCTTCTCTCGAGACCCAGTACTTC. This encodes CASSPPSLETQYF. The chain joins TRBV18 to TRBJ2-5; D unresolved. V was clipped by 0 bases and J by 5 bases, with 7 bases between them. This CDR3 is built from 13 residues. Germline CDR1 is KGHSH and CDR2 is LQKENI.

V is TRBV6-5 and J is TRBJ1-5; TRBD1 might be the D (5 bases). Trimming cost V 6 bases and J 2 bases, with 14 bases left between them. Germline V gene lookup returns CDR1 MNHEY and CDR2 SVGAGI. This CDR3 is built from 15 residues. This chain's CDR3 is CASSNSIGGNQPQHF. Written as DNA, the CDR3 is TGTGCCAGCAGCAATTCGATAGGGGGCAATCAGCCCCAGCATTTT.

The CDR3, as DNA: TGTGCCAGCAAACCCGGAGGGGCTACAGATACGCAGTATTTT. Protein: CASKPGGATDTQYF. The chain uses TRBV11-2 and TRBJ2-3, with D maybe TRBD2 (6 bases). V dropped 7 bases and J dropped 3 bases, with 14 bases sitting between them. The CDR3 has 14 residues. From germline, CDR1 is SGHAT and CDR2 FQNNGV.

The chain employs TRBV5-8 and TRBJ2-3; 7 bases are shared with TRBD2. Germline values: CDR1 SGHTS, CDR2 YDEGEE. The CDR3 runs 15 residues. V shed 4 bases, J shed 4 bases, and the junction held 9 bases outside the gene matches. The CDR3 sequence is CASSLGTITADTQYF. The CDR3 bases are TGTGCCAGCAGCCTCGGGACTATCACGGCAGATACGCAGTATTTT. Together with reference TRBV5-8 and TRBJ2-3, the CDR3 gives the full variable domain: EAGVTQSPTHLIKTRGQQATLRCSPISGHTSVYWYQQALGLGLQFLLWYDEGEERNRGNFPPRFSGRQFPNYSSELNVNALELEDSALYLCASSLGTITADTQYFGPGTRLTVL.

The chain combines TRBV19 with TRBJ2-7; 13 bases map to TRBD2. Germline V gene sequence: CDR1 LNHDA, CDR2 SQIVND (reference sequence). The junction had 5 bases not matched to a gene; V was cut back by 6 bases and J by 6 bases. The CDR3 is 14 residues long. The CDR3 DNA reads TGTGCCAGTAGAACTAGCGGGAGGGCGAGCGAGCAGTACTTC. It is translated as CASRTSGRASEQYF.

The chain links TRBV24-1 to TRBJ2-2, with D tentatively TRBD2 (6 bases). The CDR3 runs 15 residues. V was pared by 3 bases and J by 5 bases, with 12 bases between. Germline V CDR1 and CDR2: KGHDR, SFDVKD. Here the CDR3 reads CATSDAGTATGELFF. The CDR3 bases are TGTGCCACCAGTGATGCCGGGACTGCGACCGGGGAGCTGTTTTTT.

V is TRBV7-9 and J is TRBJ2-1; 8 bases match TRBD2. With 11 bases clipped from V and 3 bases from J, the junction kept 9 bases outside the gene matches. Germline V lookup: CDR1 SEHNR, CDR2 FQNEAQ (reference sequence). The CDR3 covers 14 residues. CDR3 region: CASHRGTSYNEQFF. The CDR3 DNA is TGTGCCTCCCACCGGGGGACTAGCTACAATGAGCAGTTCTTC.

The V and J genes are TRBV20-1 and TRBJ2-3; the match to TRBD2 covers 11 bases. From germline, CDR1 is DFQATT and CDR2 SNEGSKA (reference sequence). The CDR3 has 17 amino acids. The V and J ends lost 3 bases and 4 bases, in that order; junction bases with no gene match: 12. The CDR3 loop is CSASTPLAGDLSDTQYF. CDR3 DNA: TGCAGTGCTAGTACCCCACTAGCGGGGGATCTTTCAGATACGCAGTATTTT.

This sequence joins TRBV10-3 and TRBJ1-1; 7 nucleotides match TRBD1. The CDR3 consists of 14 residues. Germline loops: CDR1 ENHRY, CDR2 SYGVKD. With V trimmed by 6 bases and J by 1 base, 5 bases remained unmatched. The CDR3, as DNA: TGTGCCATCAGGCGACAGGGTGGGAACACTGAAGCTTTCTTT. Its translation: CAIRRQGGNTEAFF.

V gene TRBV9 combines with J gene TRBJ2-1; 9 positions agree with TRBD1. After removal of 4 bases from V and 5 bases from J, the junction contained 7 bases not matched to a gene. CDR1 is SGDLS, CDR2 YYNGEE, per germline. This CDR3 is 15 amino acids long. CDR3 sequence (DNA): TGTGCCAGCAGCACCCGGGACAGGGAGGACAATGAGCAGTTCTTC. Protein product: CASSTRDREDNEQFF.

The table lists this clone with a few counts. The chain uses TRBV4-2 and TRBJ2-3; D unresolved. CDR3 length: 14 residues. Looked up from germline, CDR1 is LGHNA and CDR2 is YNFKEQ. V lost 4 bases and J lost 6, with 14 bases in between. DNA for the CDR3: TGTGCCAGCAGCCTCTTTGCCCTCAGGGATACGCAGTATTTT. Its protein product is CASSLFALRDTQYF.

The chain couples TRBV2 to TRBJ2-1; a weak D match, TRBD1 (5 bases). Germline CDR1 reads SNHLY; CDR2 reads FYNNEI. V was cut by 4 bases and J by 0 bases, with 13 bases left in between. The CDR3 runs 16 residues. The CDR3 is CASSVLGDSSYNEQFF. CDR3 DNA: TGTGCCAGCAGTGTTCTGGGCGACAGCTCCTACAATGAGCAGTTCTTC.

The chain couples TRBV10-3 to TRBJ2-1; tentatively, D is TRBD1 (5 bases). V lost 8 bases and J lost 7, with 9 bases in between. Germline V CDR1 and CDR2: ENHRY, SYGVKD. There are 11 residues in the CDR3. The CDR3 nucleotides are TGTGCCATCTCGACAGTTAATGAGCAGTTCTTC. Translating it yields CAISTVNEQFF.

This rearrangement joins TRBV5-1 to TRBJ2-7; 7 positions match TRBD1. There are 13 residues in the CDR3. Germline CDR1 and CDR2: SGHRS and YFSETQ. Losses at the gene ends were 3 bases for V and 1 base for J; bases not matched to a gene: 1. In DNA, the CDR3 is TGCGCCAGCAGCTCGGGACAGTCCTACGAGCAGTACTTC. It yields the protein CASSSGQSYEQYF.

The table lists this clone with a few counts. The V gene is TRBV30, the J gene TRBJ2-1; 9 bases are shared with TRBD2. The V and J ends lost 6 bases and 0 bases, in that order; junction bases with no gene match: 3. The CDR3 runs 14 residues. Germline CDR1 reads GTSNPN; CDR2 reads SVGIG (reference sequence). This CDR3 is CACQREVSYNEQFF. DNA for the CDR3: TGTGCCTGCCAGCGGGAGGTCTCCTACAATGAGCAGTTCTTC.